The 30 T cell receptor beta chains below all came from one sample that was sequenced in a study of cytomegalovirus exposure and HLA in healthy donors. This PCR relied on a set of 60 Vbeta primers and 13 Jbeta primers. The assay was immunoSEQ multiplex PCR, and TCRdb's table has in-frame clones only and misses some. The data show about 190,000 clones, about 81% seen once. The specimen sequenced was PBMCs. Source of these receptors: a man aged 30 to 45 in good health and CMV-seropositive.

This clone is a singleton in its sample. The sample has other DNA sequences that encode this CDR3 too. This rearrangement joins TRBV4-3 to TRBJ1-6, with 10 positions matching TRBD1. CDR1 and CDR2 from the germline V gene are LGHNA and YSLEER. The CDR3 runs to 15 residues. V trimming: 5 bases; J trimming: 9 bases; junction bases outside the gene matches: 7. The CDR3 loop reads CASSGGTGESSPLHF. CDR3 nucleotide sequence: TGCGCCAGCAGCGGCGGGACAGGGGAAAGTTCACCCCTCCACTTT.

This clone was observed a few times. The chain is built from TRBV5-8 and TRBJ1-2; D unclear. Trimming shortened V by 5 bases and J by 8 bases, and 28 bases separated the two germline ends. There are 17 residues in the CDR3. The germline V gene has CDR1 SGHTS and CDR2 YDEGEE. In DNA form, the CDR3 reads TGTGCCAGCAGTCCCGACATGGGTTATTCGAAATTAGGAGGCTACACCTTC. Translated, it gives CASSPDMGYSKLGGYTF.

The genes are TRBV4-3 and TRBJ2-5; 8 bases agree with TRBD1. This CDR3 has 18 amino acids. CDR1 is LGHNA, CDR2 YSLEER, per germline. J lost 5 bases, V lost 0 bases, and 14 bases had no gene match. CDR3 region: CASSQDKLDREGIETQYF. CDR3 nucleotides: TGCGCCAGCAGCCAAGATAAGTTGGACAGGGAAGGAATCGAGACCCAGTACTTC.

This rearrangement joins TRBV7-2 to TRBJ1-6; D is unresolved. In germline, CDR1 is SGHTA, CDR2 FQGNSA. The CDR3 is made up of 12 amino acids. Between the trimmed V and J ends, which lost 5 bases and 7 bases, there was a span of 6 bases. CDR3 amino acids: CASSPLNSPLHF. Written as DNA, the CDR3 is TGTGCCAGCAGCCCACTGAATTCACCCCTCCACTTT.

J is TRBJ2-1 and V is TRBV6-1, with 8 bases matching TRBD1. The CDR3 spans 17 residues. V lost 2 bases to trimming and J lost 7 bases; unmatched junction nucleotides: 13. CDR1 and CDR2 (germline): MNHNS, SASEGT. CDR3 DNA sequence: TGTGCCAGCAGTGAAATCGGCTGGGACAGGAGCTCTAATGAGCAGTTCTTC. The encoded protein is CASSEIGWDRSSNEQFF.

The chain carries TRBV10-3 and TRBJ2-7; possible D gene TRBD2, 5 bases. The CDR3 covers 12 residues. Germline assignment: CDR1 ENHRY and CDR2 SYGVKD. CDR3 sequence reads: CATQRTGDEQYF. The CDR3 DNA reads TGTGCTACCCAGCGGACGGGCGACGAGCAGTACTTC.

V is TRBV28 and J is TRBJ2-7, with TRBD2 matching 8 bases. The CDR3 is made up of 17 amino acids. V lost 2 bases, J lost 7 bases, and 16 bases stayed unmatched. CDR1 is MDHEN, CDR2 SYDVKM, per germline. CDR3: CASSLMVGRAGLREQYF. CDR3 sequence (DNA): TGTGCCAGCAGTTTAATGGTCGGGAGGGCCGGTCTGAGAGAGCAGTACTTC.

The chain recombines TRBV5-1 with TRBJ2-1, with 14 bases matching TRBD2. V lost 0 bases, J lost 9 bases, and 2 bases stayed unmatched. The length of the CDR3 is 15 residues. The V gene's germline CDR1 is SGHRS and CDR2 YFSETQ. CDR3 loop: CASSLGGLAGVEQFF. The DNA for the CDR3 is TGCGCCAGCAGCTTGGGGGGACTAGCGGGGGTTGAGCAGTTCTTC.

V gene TRBV11-1 combines with J gene TRBJ1-2; 12 nucleotides match TRBD1. V dropped 1 base and J dropped 6; count of bases not matched to a gene: 3. Looked up from germline, CDR1 is SGHAT and CDR2 is FQDESV (reference sequence). The CDR3 totals 15 residues. CDR3 in amino acids: CASSLVGTGGDGYTF. CDR3 DNA sequence: TGTGCCAGCAGCTTAGTCGGGACAGGGGGCGATGGCTACACCTTC.

This clone was seen only a few times. V and J are TRBV28 and TRBJ2-4, with 7 nucleotides matching TRBD1. Germline V gene sequence: CDR1 MDHEN, CDR2 SYDVKM. The CDR3 extends over 15 amino acids. After removal of 7 bases from V and 2 bases from J, the junction contained 8 bases not matched to a gene. This chain's CDR3 is CASTKGAMSKNIQYF. For the CDR3, the DNA is TGTGCCAGCACCAAGGGGGCTATGTCCAAAAACATTCAGTACTTC. Combining the CDR3 with reference TRBV28 and TRBJ2-4 gives the whole variable domain DVKVTQSSRYLVKRTGEKVFLECVQDMDHENMFWYRQDPGLGLRLIYFSYDVKMKEKGDIPEGYSVSREKKERFSLILESASTNQTSMYLCASTKGAMSKNIQYFGAGTRLSVL.

The chain uses TRBV14 and TRBJ2-7; 7 nucleotides match TRBD2. V dropped 1 base and J dropped 1; count of bases not matched to a gene: 4. Germline lookup yields CDR1 SGHDN and CDR2 FVKESK. This CDR3 comprises 15 residues. CDR3 sequence reads: CASSQVAGGSYEQYF. CDR3 in DNA: TGTGCCAGCAGCCAAGTAGCGGGTGGATCCTACGAGCAGTACTTC.

Here the CDR3 reads CAWSVRGTLSQPQHF. CDR3 DNA: TGTGCCTGGAGTGTAAGAGGGACACTGAGTCAGCCCCAGCATTTT. The chain couples TRBV30 to TRBJ1-5; D is possibly TRBD1 (6 bases). Trimming removed 0 bases at V and 6 bases at J, with 15 bases between. Germline V lookup: CDR1 GTSNPN, CDR2 SVGIG (reference sequence). The CDR3 sequence is 15 residues long.

This chain joins TRBV6-1 and TRBJ1-5; D ambiguous. The CDR3 runs to 14 residues. In germline, CDR1 is MNHNS, CDR2 SASEGT. V lost 5 bases and J lost 0, with 8 bases in between. CDR3 nucleotide sequence: TGTGCCAGCAGTCCCCGTAATAGCAATCAGCCCCAGCATTTT. It yields the protein CASSPRNSNQPQHF.

The V gene is TRBV2, the J gene TRBJ1-3; D is unclear. Between the trimmed V and J ends, which lost 8 bases and 4 bases, there was a span of 15 bases. CDR1 and CDR2 from the germline V gene are SNHLY and FYNNEI. The CDR3 is 14 amino acids. This CDR3 is CASYEMVIGNTIYF. In DNA form, the CDR3 reads TGTGCCAGCTACGAGATGGTAATCGGAAACACCATATATTTT.

The chain couples TRBV5-6 to TRBJ2-7; D is ambiguous. The length of the CDR3 is 12 residues. Trimming removed 2 bases from V and 5 bases from J, with 8 bases in between. Germline V lookup: CDR1 SGHDT, CDR2 YYEEEE. CDR3 protein: CASSFLVNEQYF. The CDR3, as DNA: TGTGCCAGCAGCTTTCTTGTAAACGAGCAGTACTTC.

The chain employs TRBV29-1 and TRBJ2-1; TRBD2 might be the D (5 bases). The length of the CDR3 is 13 residues. CDR1 and CDR2 from the germline V gene are SQVTM and ANQGSEA. For the CDR3, the DNA is TGCGGATCCCCGGGGTCCACCTACAATGAGCAGTTCTTC. Translation gives CGSPGSTYNEQFF.

The V and J genes are TRBV2 and TRBJ2-3, with 12 bases aligning to TRBD2. The germline V gene encodes CDR1 SNHLY and CDR2 FYNNEI. V dropped 8 bases and J dropped 3; count of bases not matched to a gene: 0. The CDR3 sequence is 13 residues long. The CDR3 DNA is TGTGCCAGCGGACTAGCGGGGACAGATACGCAGTATTTT. This codes for CASGLAGTDTQYF.

J is TRBJ2-5 and V is TRBV19; D remains ambiguous. Trimming pared 4 bases from V and 5 bases from J, leaving 11 bases between. The CDR3 consists of 13 residues. The germline CDR1 and CDR2 sequences are LNHDA and SQIVND (reference sequence). The CDR3 protein is CASSTRQPETQYF. DNA of the CDR3: TGTGCCAGTAGTACCCGACAACCCGAGACCCAGTACTTC.

The chain carries TRBV9 and TRBJ2-7; D may be TRBD2 (7 bases). With 4 bases removed from V and 3 bases from J, the gap between germline ends came to 20 bases. This CDR3 contains 16 residues. Per the germline V gene, CDR1 is SGDLS and CDR2 is YYNGEE. The CDR3 here is CASSSGASGAFYEQYF. The CDR3 DNA reads TGTGCCAGCAGCTCAGGGGCTAGCGGAGCCTTCTACGAGCAGTACTTC.

V gene TRBV9 combines with J gene TRBJ2-7, with 9 positions matching TRBD1. The CDR3 totals 18 residues. Trimming took 4 bases from V and 6 from J; bases not matched to a gene: 20. Germline assignment: CDR1 SGDLS and CDR2 YYNGEE. The CDR3 coding sequence is TGTGCCAGCAGCCGTAGCCCTTCCTCCGGGACAGGGAGCGGCGAGCAGTACTTC. This gives the protein CASSRSPSSGTGSGEQYF.

The chain is built from TRBV7-2 and TRBJ2-5, with 7 bases identical to TRBD2. Germline V gene sequence: CDR1 SGHTA, CDR2 FQGNSA. The CDR3 is made up of 15 amino acids. V lost 1 base, J lost 7 bases, and 9 bases stayed unmatched. The CDR3 DNA reads TGTGCCAGCAGCTTAGGTCCTGGGGGGGTGGGGACCCAGTACTTC. Translating it yields CASSLGPGGVGTQYF. Variable domain in full (rest from reference TRBV7-2 and TRBJ2-5): GAGVSQSPSNKVTEKGKDVELRCDPISGHTALYWYRQSLGQGLEFLIYFQGNSAPDKSGLPSDRFSAERTGGSVSTLTIQRTQQEDSAVYLCASSLGPGGVGTQYFGPGTRLLVL.

The gene calls are TRBV29-1 and TRBJ1-1, with no clear D. Per germline, CDR1 SQVTM and CDR2 ANQGSEA. Deletions cut 0 bases from V and 7 bases from J, with 12 bases between. The CDR3 covers 13 residues. The CDR3 nucleotides are TGCAGCGTTGAAGATGTTGGTAGCCTTGAAGCTTTCTTT. Encoded protein: CSVEDVGSLEAFF.

This clone was counted only a few times. The DNA of the CDR3 is TGCGCCAGCAGTGAGTTGGCAGGGGTCGCCTACGAGCAGTACTTC. It is translated as CASSELAGVAYEQYF. The chain recombines TRBV10-2 with TRBJ2-7, with D perhaps matching TRBD1 (6 bases). V lost 1 base, J lost 2 bases, and 12 bases lay in between. The germline V gene encodes CDR1 WSHSY and CDR2 SAAADI. The CDR3 covers 15 residues.

The rearrangement uses TRBV7-2 and TRBJ2-1; the match to TRBD2 covers 9 bases. The CDR3 covers 16 residues. Germline V gene data show CDR1 as SGHTA and CDR2 as FQGNSA. The V and J ends lost 2 bases and 4 bases, in that order; junction bases with no gene match: 6. The CDR3: CASSLSGSGRYNEQFF. The CDR3 bases are TGTGCCAGCAGCTTAAGCGGTAGCGGGAGATACAATGAGCAGTTCTTC.

Details on this clone: The same CDR3 also results from other DNA sequences found in this sample. The chain links TRBV18 to TRBJ1-1; D might be TRBD1 (5 bases). CDR1 and CDR2 (germline): KGHSH, LQKENI. The CDR3 has 13 residues. Deletions cut 3 bases from V and 1 base from J, with 6 bases between. This CDR3 reads CASSPGQNTEAFF. CDR3 coding DNA: TGTGCCAGCTCACCCGGACAGAACACTGAAGCTTTCTTT.

This sequence joins TRBV6-1 and TRBJ1-1; 7 bases are a match to TRBD1. J was trimmed by 1 base and V by 6 bases; bases with no gene match: 8. The CDR3 length is 15 residues. Germline CDR1 reads MNHNS; CDR2 reads SASEGT. The CDR3 reads CASRPQTGTNTEAFF. CDR3 bases: TGTGCCAGCAGGCCCCAGACAGGGACGAACACTGAAGCTTTCTTT.

The table lists this clone with a few counts. This chain links TRBV6-5 with TRBJ2-7, with 7 bases identical to TRBD1. The CDR3 is 15 amino acids. J gave up 6 bases and V 2 bases, and 10 bases lay outside the gene matches. Germline lookup yields CDR1 MNHEY and CDR2 SVGAGI. In DNA form, the CDR3 reads TGTGCCAGCAGTTACAGCGCGACAGGGTTGGGCGAGCAGTACTTC. Translating gives CASSYSATGLGEQYF.

The J gene is TRBJ2-7, the V gene TRBV28; D remains unclear. CDR3 length equals 14 residues. Trimming stripped 6 bases from V and 0 bases from J, with 12 bases between. CDR1 is MDHEN, CDR2 SYDVKM, per germline. The CDR3 region has the DNA TGTGCCAGCAGACGCGAAGAGTCCTCCTACGAGCAGTACTTC. This gives the protein CASRREESSYEQYF.

V usage is TRBV14 and J usage is TRBJ2-7, with TRBD1 as a possible D gene (5 bases). The V gene's germline CDR1 is SGHDN and CDR2 FVKESK. The V end lost 4 bases, the J end lost 6 bases, and 19 bases lay between the germline ends. The CDR3 sequence is 15 residues long. The CDR3 protein is CASSLPQGRAAEQYF. CDR3 bases: TGTGCCAGCAGCCTGCCCCAGGGCAGGGCTGCCGAGCAGTACTTC.

The table lists this clone with a few counts. V and J are TRBV6-5 and TRBJ2-2; possible D gene TRBD1, 6 bases. CDR3 length: 13 amino acids. Germline-derived CDR1 and CDR2 are MNHEY and SVGAGI. V dropped 8 bases and J dropped 6 bases, with 13 bases sitting between them. The CDR3 loop is CASGQSIAGELFF. The CDR3 region has the DNA TGTGCCAGCGGACAGAGTATCGCCGGGGAGCTGTTTTTT.